Listed below are T cell receptor beta chains from one sample, sequenced in a study of blood T cells in healthy people across ages. A single record per CDR3 protein comes from TCRdb applying MiXCR to the 5' RACE reads. Found here are hundreds of thousands of distinct CDR3 sequences, 20% to 25% of them singletons; the top ten hold 22%. Sequenced: blood. The receptors were gathered from a man aged 65 to 79 in good health. The CDR3 runs from the conserved cysteine through the conserved F or W. A D gene is named only where the DNA matches it firmly. Expanded clones get a size class; other rows say once, few or many, or leave the size out.

>TRBJ2-7|TRBV7-9|TRBD2|NA
CASSPPSLATSYEQYF
TGTGCCAGCAGCCCACCCTCACTAGCGACCTCCTACGAGCAGTACTTC
>TRBJ1-4|TRBV28|NA|NA
CASSDTGQDLGEKLFF
TGTGCCAGCAGTGATACAGGGCAAGATTTAGGGGAAAAACTGTTTTTT
>TRBJ2-7|TRBV7-9|TRBD2|NA
CASSPVLGLADYEQYF
TGTGCCAGCAGCCCGGTCTTGGGACTAGCGGATTACGAGCAGTACTTC
>TRBJ2-1|TRBV18|TRBD2|NA
CASSPPLLAGGRNEQFF
TGTGCCAGCTCACCGCCCCTTCTAGCGGGGGGGCGTAATGAGCAGTTCTTC
>TRBJ2-3|TRBV29-1|NA|many
CSVEMTGPTDTQYF
TGCAGCGTTGAAATGACGGGACCCACAGATACGCAGTATTTT
>TRBJ2-4|TRBV6-2/TRBV6-3|NA|NA
CASSYGLWEVKNIQYF
TGTGCCAGCAGTTACGGGCTTTGGGAGGTCAAAAACATTCAGTACTTC
>TRBJ2-3|TRBV7-8|TRBD2|few
CASNRLATSTDTQYF
TGTGCCAGCAACCGACTAGCGACCAGCACAGATACGCAGTATTTT
>TRBJ2-7|TRBV5-1|TRBD2|NA
CASSPDPGLAGEQYF
TGCGCCAGCAGTCCTGACCCGGGACTAGCCGGCGAGCAGTACTTC
>TRBJ2-1|TRBV6-2/TRBV6-3|NA|few
CASSWRQTYNEQFF
TGTGCCAGCAGTTGGAGGCAAACCTACAATGAGCAGTTCTTC
>TRBJ2-1|TRBV24-1|TRBD2|few
CATSDSGSINNEQFF
TGTGCCACCAGTGATAGCGGGAGTATAAACAATGAGCAGTTCTTC
>TRBJ2-7|TRBV5-1|NA|few
CASSFEGVYEQYF
TGCGCCAGCAGCTTTGAGGGGGTTTACGAGCAGTACTTC
>TRBJ2-3|TRBV12-3/TRBV12-4|NA|few
CASKRQAISTDTQYF
TGTGCCAGCAAGAGACAAGCGATAAGCACAGATACGCAGTATTTT
>TRBJ1-2|TRBV7-8|TRBD1|NA
CASSPGTGGIYGYTF
TGTGCCAGCAGCCCAGGGACAGGGGGCATCTATGGCTACACCTTC